The TCR beta chain under discussion was sequenced for a study of radiotherapy plus CTLA-4 blockade in lung cancer. The assay was immunoSEQ multiplex PCR, and TCRdb's table has in-frame clones only and misses some. This sample has about 110,000 clones, with approximately 87% found just once. The CDR3 is 13 amino acids. The V end was cut by 0 bases, the J end by 5 bases, with 8 bases between. Germline assignment: CDR1 SGHRS and CDR2 YFSETQ. This specimen consisted of peripheral blood, obtained from a patient treated with radiotherapy plus ipilimumab. This sequence originates from a human donor with non-small cell lung cancer that progressed on radiotherapy plus ipilimumab. Some clones in this sample may be carry-over from other donors' samples. The rearrangement uses TRBV5-1 and TRBJ1-2, with D unresolved. The CDR3 DNA sequence: TGCGCCAGCAGCTTGGACCGGCAATATGGCTACACCTTC. It encodes CASSLDRQYGYTF.